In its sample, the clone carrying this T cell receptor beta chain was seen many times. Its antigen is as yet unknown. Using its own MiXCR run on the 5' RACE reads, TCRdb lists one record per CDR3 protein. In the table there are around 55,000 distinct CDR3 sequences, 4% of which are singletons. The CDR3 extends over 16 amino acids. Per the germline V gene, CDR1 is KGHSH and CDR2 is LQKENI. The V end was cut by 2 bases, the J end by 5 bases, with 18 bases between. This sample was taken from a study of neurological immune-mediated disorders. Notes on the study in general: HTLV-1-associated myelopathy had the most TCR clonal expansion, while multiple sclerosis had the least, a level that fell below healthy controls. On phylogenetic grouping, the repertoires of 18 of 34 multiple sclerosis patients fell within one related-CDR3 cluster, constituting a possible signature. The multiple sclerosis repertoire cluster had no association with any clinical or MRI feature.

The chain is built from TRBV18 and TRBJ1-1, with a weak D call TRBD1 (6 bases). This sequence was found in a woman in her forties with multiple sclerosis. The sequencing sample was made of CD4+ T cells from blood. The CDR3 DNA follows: TGTGCCAGCTCACCATCCTTAGGGGGGGGGCGGACTGAAGCTTTCTTT. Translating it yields CASSPSLGGGRTEAFF.